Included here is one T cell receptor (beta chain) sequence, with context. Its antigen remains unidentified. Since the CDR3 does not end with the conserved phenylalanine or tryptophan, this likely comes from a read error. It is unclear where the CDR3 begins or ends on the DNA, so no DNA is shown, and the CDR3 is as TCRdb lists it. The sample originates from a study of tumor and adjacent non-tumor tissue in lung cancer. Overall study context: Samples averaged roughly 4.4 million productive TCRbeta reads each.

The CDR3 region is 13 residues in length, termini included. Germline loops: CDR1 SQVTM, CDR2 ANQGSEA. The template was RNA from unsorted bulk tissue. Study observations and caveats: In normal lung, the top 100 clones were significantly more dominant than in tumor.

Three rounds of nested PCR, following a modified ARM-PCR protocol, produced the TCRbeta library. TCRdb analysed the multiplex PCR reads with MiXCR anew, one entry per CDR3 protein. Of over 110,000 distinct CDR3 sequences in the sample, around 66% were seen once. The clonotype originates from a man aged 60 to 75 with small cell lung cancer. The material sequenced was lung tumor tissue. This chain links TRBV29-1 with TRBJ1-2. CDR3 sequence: CSVEDRGFYGYTI.